A selection of T cell receptor beta chains follows, all from one sample in a study of regulatory T cells in long-lasting Graves disease. Each CDR3 protein gets one entry after TCRdb re-called the multiplex PCR reads with MiXCR. The table shows approximately 440,000 distinct CDR3 sequences, with around a quarter occurring only once. Specimen: peripheral blood mononuclear cells (PBMCs), collected when the disease was refractory, from a patient treated with antithyroid drugs. These receptor sequences come from a female donor with Graves disease. The CDR3 runs from the conserved cysteine through the conserved F or W. The D gene is left open where the match is weak. Size values are once, few and many counts, or a class for expanded clones, and some rows have none.

cdr3_length,d_call,j_call,clone_size,v_call,cdr3_aa,cdr3_nt
18,-,TRBJ1-1,many,TRBV6-1,CASIHPRSTGGGRTEAFF,TGTGCCAGCATACACCCCCGTTCTACGGGAGGGGGTAGAACTGAAGCTTTCTTT
14,TRBD1,TRBJ2-7,many,TRBV6-1,CAIRLQGSSYEQYF,TGTGCCATCAGATTACAGGGGTCCTCCTACGAGCAGTACTTC
13,-,TRBJ2-2,-,TRBV29-1,CSVFERTTGELFF,TGCAGCGTTTTTGAGCGAACCACCGGGGAGCTGTTTTTT
15,-,TRBJ1-1,-,TRBV7-2,CASSLGRGVGTEAFF,TGTGCCAGCAGCTTAGGACGGGGTGTCGGCACTGAAGCTTTCTTT
15,TRBD2,TRBJ2-5,-,TRBV29-1,CSMGLAGVGSETQYF,TGCAGCATGGGACTAGCGGGAGTTGGATCGGAGACCCAGTACTTC
14,TRBD1,TRBJ1-4,many,TRBV27,CASSPRQGVEKLFF,TGTGCCAGCAGTCCCCGACAGGGGGTTGAAAAACTGTTTTTT
16,TRBD1,TRBJ1-6,-,TRBV19,CASRRRQGSYNSPLHF,TGTGCCAGTAGAAGGAGACAGGGCTCCTATAATTCACCCCTCCACTTT
16,TRBD1,TRBJ1-5,many,TRBV27,CASRPGNRGDSQPQHF,TGTGCCAGCAGACCAGGGAACAGGGGAGATTCTCAGCCCCAGCATTTT
15,-,TRBJ2-4,many,TRBV28,CASSPAPGHLNIQYF,TGTGCCAGCAGTCCCGCCCCGGGACACTTAAACATTCAGTACTTC
15,TRBD1,TRBJ1-1,few,TRBV30,CAWISQGLGQTEAFF,TGTGCCTGGATATCCCAGGGGCTGGGACAGACTGAAGCTTTCTTT
13,TRBD1,TRBJ1-4,-,TRBV19,CASGTGGSEKLFF,TGTGCCAGTGGGACAGGCGGGAGTGAAAAACTGTTTTTT
15,-,TRBJ1-2,-,TRBV7-2,CVSSYLTSSNYGYTF,TGTGTCAGCAGCTACTTGACCTCCTCTAACTATGGCTACACCTTC
18,TRBD2,TRBJ2-1,many,TRBV7-2,CASSPTSGKPSSYNEQFF,TGTGCCAGCAGCCCGACTAGCGGCAAGCCGAGCTCCTACAATGAGCAGTTCTTC
14,TRBD1,TRBJ1-6,few,TRBV7-2,CASNPGGRNSPLHF,TGTGCCAGCAACCCAGGGGGACGGAATTCACCCCTCCACTTT
15,-,TRBJ1-1,few,TRBV6-2/TRBV6-3,CASIDARMVNTEAFF,TGTGCCAGCATCGATGCTCGGATGGTGAACACTGAAGCTTTCTTT
16,-,TRBJ2-5,few,TRBV11-3,CASSPGSGARQETQYF,TGTGCCAGCAGCCCGGGTAGCGGAGCCCGCCAAGAGACCCAGTACTTC
15,-,TRBJ1-4,few,TRBV20-1,CSARPLQATNEKLFF,TGCAGTGCTAGGCCCTTGCAGGCAACTAATGAAAAACTGTTTTTT
15,TRBD2,TRBJ2-1,-,TRBV12-3/TRBV12-4,CASSSTSGTYNEQFF,TGTGCCAGCAGTTCGACTAGCGGGACTTACAATGAGCAGTTCTTC
12,-,TRBJ1-5,-,TRBV12-3/TRBV12-4,CASSPEYHPQHF,TGTGCCAGCAGTCCCGAGTACCACCCCCAGCATTTT
16,-,TRBJ2-2,many,TRBV6-1,CASSEIIQVYTGELFF,TGTGCCAGCAGTGAAATTATCCAGGTGTACACCGGGGAGCTGTTTTTT
14,-,TRBJ1-5,-,TRBV29-1,CSVASGGPNQPQHF,TGCAGCGTTGCCTCCGGGGGCCCCAATCAGCCCCAGCATTTT
16,-,TRBJ2-2,-,TRBV2,CASSEWGTTNTGELFF,TGTGCCAGCAGTGAATGGGGCACGACGAACACCGGGGAGCTGTTTTTT
14,-,TRBJ2-7,-,TRBV24-1,CATSETGETYEQYF,TGTGCCACCAGTGAAACGGGCGAGACCTACGAGCAGTACTTC
13,-,TRBJ1-1,-,TRBV5-8,CASSRQDNTEAFF,TGTGCCAGCAGCAGACAGGACAACACTGAAGCTTTCTTT